These 22 T cell receptor beta chains were all obtained from the same sample, sequenced in a study of T cell responses to AZD1222 COVID-19 vaccine. The protocol was immunoSEQ multiplex PCR, while the TCRdb copy is restricted to in-frame clones and leaves out a portion. The table includes some 120,000 clones, 88% detected once. The specimen was peripheral blood, collected on day 0 of AZD1222 vaccination. These receptors came from an adult in good health.

The count of this clone is one. This chain links TRBV3-1 (or the pseudogene TRBV3-2) with TRBJ1-4; D may be TRBD1 (5 bases). Germline assignment: CDR1 LGHDT and CDR2 YNNKEL (reference sequence). V shed 1 base and J shed 5 bases, with 8 bases lying between them. The CDR3 extends over 14 amino acids. Written as DNA, the CDR3 is TGTGCCAGCAGCCAAGGGACATACAATGAAAAACTGTTTTTT. Amino acids: CASSQGTYNEKLFF.

The chain links TRBV5-1 to TRBJ2-5; the match to TRBD1 covers 7 bases. This CDR3 has 16 amino acids. Germline V gene lookup returns CDR1 SGHRS and CDR2 YFSETQ. Trimming cost V 5 bases and J 1 base; bases outside gene matches: 11. For the CDR3, the DNA is TGCGCCAGCAGTGGCATCCCCGGGGACAGCCAAGAGACCCAGTACTTC. This gives the protein CASSGIPGDSQETQYF.

The chain uses TRBV5-1 and TRBJ1-4; a weak D match, TRBD1 (6 bases). CDR1 SGHRS and CDR2 YFSETQ come from the germline V gene. CDR3 size: 16 residues. Trimming took 0 bases from V and 0 from J, leaving 9 bases between them. DNA of the CDR3: TGCGCCAGCAGCTTGGGTACAGGGACAACTAATGAAAAACTGTTTTTT. Amino acids: CASSLGTGTTNEKLFF.

The sample holds a few counts of this clone. The chain links TRBV14 to TRBJ1-2; 8 nucleotides agree with TRBD1. The trim removed 1 base at V and 9 bases at J, leaving 4 bases unmatched. This CDR3 is 13 amino acids long. CDR1 is SGHDN, CDR2 FVKESK, per germline. CDR3 amino acids: CASSQARQGSYTF. The CDR3 region has the DNA TGTGCCAGCAGCCAAGCCAGACAGGGGAGCTACACCTTC.

This clone came up once. The chain carries TRBV2 and TRBJ1-2; a weak D match, TRBD1 (5 bases). Looked up from germline, CDR1 is SNHLY and CDR2 is FYNNEI. The length of the CDR3 is 12 residues. Trimming removed 9 bases at V and 4 bases at J, with 12 bases between. Written as DNA, the CDR3 is TGTGCCAGTCGGGGGGAGTCCTATGGCTACACCTTC. This gives the protein CASRGESYGYTF.

The genes are TRBV3-1 (or the pseudogene TRBV3-2) and TRBJ2-1; D unclear. Trimming removed 1 base from V and 4 bases from J, with 8 bases in between. The CDR3 covers 14 residues. Per the germline V gene, CDR1 is LGHDT and CDR2 is YNNKEL (reference sequence). The CDR3 coding sequence is TGTGCCAGCAGCCAAGTTGGGGTTTACAATGAGCAGTTCTTC. Translation gives CASSQVGVYNEQFF.

This chain connects TRBV5-6 to TRBJ1-1, with D unclear. This CDR3 is 12 amino acids long. Germline values: CDR1 SGHDT, CDR2 YYEEEE. V gave up 1 base and J gave up 4 bases, with 5 bases separating them. The CDR3 DNA sequence: TGTGCCAGCAGCTTGTTCCCCACTGAAGCTTTCTTT. It encodes CASSLFPTEAFF.

V usage is TRBV11-3 and J usage is TRBJ1-2; 7 bases map to TRBD1. The J segment lost 4 bases and the V segment lost 0 bases, leaving 11 bases of the junction unmatched. Germline V gene lookup returns CDR1 SGHNT and CDR2 YENEEA. The CDR3 runs to 17 residues. CDR3 residues: CASSLDFGNTGAYGYTF. Written as DNA, the CDR3 is TGTGCCAGCAGCTTAGATTTTGGAAATACAGGGGCCTATGGCTACACCTTC.

The V call is TRBV25-1, the J call TRBJ1-5; D unclear. Germline CDR1 reads MGHDK; CDR2 reads SYGVNS. The ends were cut back, 7 bases at V and 0 bases at J, with 10 bases in the middle. This CDR3 contains 14 residues. CDR3 amino acids: CASNPGSSNQPQHF. DNA for the CDR3: TGTGCCAGCAACCCGGGATCTAGCAATCAGCCCCAGCATTTT. The full variable domain, completed using reference TRBV25-1 and TRBJ1-5, is EADIYQTPRYLVIGTGKKITLECSQTMGHDKMYWYQQDPGMELHLIHYSYGVNSTEKGDLSSESTVSRIRTEHFPLTLESARPSHTSQYLCASNPGSSNQPQHFGDGTRLSIL.

The CDR3 DNA follows: TGTGCCAGCAGCTTAGACTCGGGACAGGGTTTTTACGGAAACACCATATATTTT. It specifies CASSLDSGQGFYGNTIYF. The V call is TRBV11-2, the J call TRBJ1-3; 9 bases match TRBD1. J lost 4 bases, V lost 0 bases, and 10 bases had no gene match. There are 18 residues in the CDR3. CDR1 is SGHAT, CDR2 FQNNGV, per germline.

This clone came up once. CDR3 nucleotide sequence: TGTGCCAGCAGCGTAGAGGACAGGGGGGGTGAAAAACTGTTTTTT. This codes for CASSVEDRGGEKLFF. The chain links TRBV9 to TRBJ1-4; 10 bases align to TRBD1. The CDR3 runs 15 residues. The germline V gene has CDR1 SGDLS and CDR2 YYNGEE. V shed 0 bases, J shed 7 bases, and the junction held 3 bases outside the gene matches.

V usage is TRBV15 and J usage is TRBJ2-7; possibly TRBD1 or TRBD2 for D (5 bases each). CDR1 LNHNV and CDR2 YYDKDF come from the germline V gene (reference sequence). The germline V and J ends were trimmed by 5 bases and 2 bases, with 13 bases remaining between them. The CDR3 is 14 amino acids. The CDR3 sequence: CATSSRDGPYEQYF. The DNA for the CDR3 is TGTGCCACCAGCTCCCGGGACGGGCCCTACGAGCAGTACTTC.

J is TRBJ2-1 and V is TRBV27; TRBD1 matches at 8 bases. Unmatched junction bases numbered 4, after V lost 4 bases and J lost 8 bases. The germline V gene has CDR1 MNHEY and CDR2 SMNVEV (reference sequence). The CDR3 sequence is 13 residues long. In DNA form, the CDR3 reads TGTGCCAGCAGTTCCTACAGGGGGTATGAGCAGTTCTTC. It encodes CASSSYRGYEQFF.

This chain connects TRBV6-6 to TRBJ1-3; D unclear. Germline values: CDR1 MNHNY, CDR2 SVGAGI (reference sequence). This CDR3 spans 13 amino acids. V lost 5 bases and J lost 4, with 9 bases in between. The chain's CDR3 is CASSQTEGNTIYF. CDR3 nucleotides: TGTGCCAGCAGTCAGACGGAGGGAAACACCATATATTTT.

V usage is TRBV5-1 and J usage is TRBJ2-3, with D perhaps being TRBD1 or TRBD2 (5 bases each). CDR3 length: 13 amino acids. V shed 4 bases and J shed 4 bases, with 10 bases lying between them. Per germline, CDR1 SGHRS and CDR2 YFSETQ. The CDR3 protein is CASSVGAPDTQYF. DNA of the CDR3: TGCGCCAGCAGCGTCGGGGCCCCAGATACGCAGTATTTT.

V is TRBV3-1 (or the pseudogene TRBV3-2) and J is TRBJ2-7; TRBD2 might be the D (5 bases). The germline CDR1 and CDR2 sequences are LGHDT and YNNKEL (reference sequence). Trimming cost V 1 base and J 1 base, with 17 bases left between them. The CDR3 length is 17 residues. This CDR3 is CASSQGSGILGSYEQYF. CDR3 nucleotides: TGTGCCAGCAGCCAAGGGTCCGGGATCCTTGGATCCTACGAGCAGTACTTC.

This clone came up a few times. This chain uses TRBV19 with TRBJ2-7; 9 nucleotides align to TRBD2. With V trimmed by 3 bases and J by 6 bases, 12 bases remained unmatched. The CDR3 runs 16 residues. Germline V gene lookup returns CDR1 LNHDA and CDR2 SQIVND (reference sequence). CDR3 nucleotides: TGTGCCAGTAGTATTGTGGGTAGCGGGAGTGTAAGCGAGCAGTACTTC. Residues: CASSIVGSGSVSEQYF.

The rearrangement uses TRBV2 and TRBJ2-7; D possibly uses TRBD1 or TRBD2 (6 bases each). The CDR3 contains 15 residues. Per germline, CDR1 SNHLY and CDR2 FYNNEI. V gave up 9 bases and J gave up 0 bases, with 18 bases separating them. CDR3: CARSKGGKASYEQYF. Written as DNA, the CDR3 is TGTGCCAGGTCAAAGGGGGGTAAGGCCTCCTACGAGCAGTACTTC.

V is TRBV10-1 and J is TRBJ2-2; perhaps D is TRBD1 or TRBD2 (5 bases each). V shed 6 bases and J shed 7 bases, with 15 bases lying between them. Germline CDR1 is WNHNN and CDR2 is SYGVQD (reference sequence). The CDR3 length is 14 residues. In DNA, the CDR3 is TGCGCCAGCAGGCCGGGACCCAATTACGGGGAGCTGTTTTTT. Residues: CASRPGPNYGELFF.

V is TRBV29-1 and J is TRBJ2-7; 9 bases are a match to TRBD1. Per germline, CDR1 SQVTM and CDR2 ANQGSEA. The trim removed 4 bases at V and 5 bases at J, leaving 9 bases unmatched. The CDR3 length is 14 residues. CDR3 in DNA: TGCAGCGTTGTGGACAGGGGATGGATCGACGAGCAGTACTTC. It codes for CSVVDRGWIDEQYF.

This clone was seen more than once but under ten times. The chain couples TRBV5-6 to TRBJ2-1; 11 bases map to TRBD2. Trimming at V came to 4 bases and at J to 6 bases, leaving 9 bases not matched to a gene. The germline gives CDR1 SGHDT, CDR2 YYEEEE. The CDR3 is 16 amino acids. CDR3 sequence reads: CASSKVAGGPFNEQFF. Here the CDR3 DNA reads TGTGCCAGCAGCAAGGTAGCGGGAGGGCCTTTCAATGAGCAGTTCTTC.

V is TRBV18 and J is TRBJ2-2; 9 bases are a match to TRBD2. V lost 3 bases to trimming and J lost 2 bases; unmatched junction nucleotides: 4. Germline CDR1 and CDR2: KGHSH and LQKENI. This CDR3 is built from 16 residues. The CDR3: CASSPASGANTGELFF. CDR3 sequence (DNA): TGTGCCAGCTCACCGGCTAGCGGGGCAAACACCGGGGAGCTGTTTTTT.